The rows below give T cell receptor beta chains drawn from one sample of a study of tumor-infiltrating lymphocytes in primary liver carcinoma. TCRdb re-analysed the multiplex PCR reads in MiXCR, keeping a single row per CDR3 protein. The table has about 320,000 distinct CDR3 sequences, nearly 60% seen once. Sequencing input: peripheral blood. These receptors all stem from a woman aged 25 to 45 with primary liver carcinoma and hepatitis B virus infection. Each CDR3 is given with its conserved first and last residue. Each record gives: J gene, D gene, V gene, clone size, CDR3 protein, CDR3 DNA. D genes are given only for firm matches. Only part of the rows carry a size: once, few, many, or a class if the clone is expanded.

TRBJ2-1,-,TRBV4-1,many,CASSQKDRASGNEQFF,TGCGCCAGCAGCCAAAAAGACAGGGCTAGCGGGAATGAGCAGTTCTTC
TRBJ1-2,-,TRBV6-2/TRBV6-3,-,CASSHGRTGIAGYAF,TGTGCCAGCAGTCACGGCCGAACAGGGATTGCTGGCTACGCCTTC
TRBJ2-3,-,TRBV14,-,CASSQAATDMQYF,TGTGCCAGCAGTCAAGCCGCGACAGATATGCAATATTTT
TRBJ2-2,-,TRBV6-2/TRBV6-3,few,CASAQGKEMIGELFF,TGTGCCAGCGCTCAGGGGAAGGAGATGATCGGGGAGCTGTTTTTT
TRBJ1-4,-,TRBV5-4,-,CASSFNGGLNEKLFF,TGTGCCAGCAGCTTCAACGGGGGACTCAATGAAAAACTGTTTTTT
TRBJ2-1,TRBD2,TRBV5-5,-,CASSLGREGQHEQFF,TGTGCCAGCAGCTTGGGGCGGGAGGGGCAGCATGAGCAGTTCTTC
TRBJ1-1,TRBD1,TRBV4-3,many,CASSRTGGGTEAFF,TGCGCCAGCAGCCGCACAGGGGGCGGAACTGAAGCTTTCTTT
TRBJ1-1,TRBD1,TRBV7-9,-,CASRPSGTESTKAFF,TGTGCCAGCAGGCCGTCCGGGACAGAAAGCACTAAAGCTTTCTTT
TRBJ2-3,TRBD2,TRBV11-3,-,CASSFDDVLAETDTQYF,TGTGCCAGCAGCTTTGATGATGTCCTAGCGGAGACAGATACGCAGTATTTT
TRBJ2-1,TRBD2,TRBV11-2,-,CASSLAGGLNEQFF,TGTGCCAGTAGCTTAGCGGGAGGGCTTAATGAGCAGTTCTTC
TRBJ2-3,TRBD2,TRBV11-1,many,CASSLEIGLASDTQYF,TGTGCCAGCAGCTTAGAAATCGGACTAGCGTCTGATACGCAGTATTTT